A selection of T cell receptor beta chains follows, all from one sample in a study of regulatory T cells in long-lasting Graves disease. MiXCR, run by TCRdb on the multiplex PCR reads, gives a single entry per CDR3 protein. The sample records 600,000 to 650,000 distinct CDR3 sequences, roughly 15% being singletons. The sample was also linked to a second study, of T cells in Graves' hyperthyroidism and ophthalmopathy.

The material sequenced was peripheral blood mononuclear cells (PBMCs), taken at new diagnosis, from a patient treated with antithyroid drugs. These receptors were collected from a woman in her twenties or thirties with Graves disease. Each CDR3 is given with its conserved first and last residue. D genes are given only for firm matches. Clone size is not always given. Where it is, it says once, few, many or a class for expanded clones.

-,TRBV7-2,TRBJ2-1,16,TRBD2,CASSRGRTSGSGEQFF,TGTGCCAGCAGCCGCGGGAGGACTAGCGGGAGTGGTGAGCAGTTCTTC
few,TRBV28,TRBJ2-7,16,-,CAGSPSLGDSSYEQYF,TGTGCCGGCAGTCCCTCTTTAGGAGACAGCTCCTACGAGCAGTACTTC
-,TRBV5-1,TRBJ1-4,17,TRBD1,CASSLVQTGGPNEKLFF,TGCGCCAGCAGCTTAGTACAAACAGGGGGACCTAATGAAAAACTGTTTTTT
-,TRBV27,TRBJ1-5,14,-,CASSIEGGSQPQHF,TGTGCCAGCAGTATCGAGGGGGGAAGTCAGCCCCAGCATTTT
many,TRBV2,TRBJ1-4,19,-,CASSERGGYDVGTNEKLFF,TGTGCCAGCAGTGAGAGGGGAGGCTACGACGTGGGGACTAATGAAAAACTGTTTTTT
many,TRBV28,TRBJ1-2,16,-,CASSSAPGTPSGGYTF,TGTGCCAGCAGTTCCGCCCCCGGGACTCCATCGGGTGGCTACACCTTC
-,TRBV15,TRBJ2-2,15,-,CATSRDRTTSGELFF,TGTGCCACCAGCAGAGATCGTACGACATCCGGGGAGCTGTTTTTT
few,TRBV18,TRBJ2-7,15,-,CASSRDGTGVSEQYF,TGTGCCAGCTCACGAGACGGGACCGGGGTCTCCGAGCAGTACTTC
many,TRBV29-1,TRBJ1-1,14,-,CSVGVWDSGTEAFF,TGCAGCGTTGGGGTTTGGGATAGTGGCACTGAAGCTTTCTTT
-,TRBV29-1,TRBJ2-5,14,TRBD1,CSVVVGTALETQYF,TGCAGCGTTGTAGTTGGGACAGCTTTAGAGACCCAGTACTTC
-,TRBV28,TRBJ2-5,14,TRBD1,CASSSDTGGETQYF,TGTGCCAGCAGTTCTGATACAGGGGGAGAGACCCAGTACTTC
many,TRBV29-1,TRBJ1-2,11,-,CSVVGVYGYTF,TGCAGCGTTGTAGGGGTGTATGGCTACACCTTC
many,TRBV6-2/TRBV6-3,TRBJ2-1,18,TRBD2,CASSYGASWPGLADEQFF,TGTGCCAGCAGTTATGGGGCTTCTTGGCCCGGACTAGCCGATGAGCAGTTCTTC
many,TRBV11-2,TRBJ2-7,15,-,CASSLELQLAYEQYF,TGTGCCAGCAGCTTAGAACTCCAATTGGCCTACGAGCAGTACTTC
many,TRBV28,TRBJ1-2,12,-,CASSLGGPGYTF,TGTGCCAGCAGTCTGGGTGGCCCGGGCTACACCTTC
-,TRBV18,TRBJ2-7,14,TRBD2,CASSWGGSAYEQYF,TGTGCCAGCTCATGGGGGGGATCAGCCTACGAGCAGTACTTC
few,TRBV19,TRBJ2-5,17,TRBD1,CASSMGTGGAGSRTQYF,TGTGCCAGTAGTATGGGTACAGGGGGCGCGGGTAGTAGGACCCAGTACTTC
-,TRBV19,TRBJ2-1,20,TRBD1,CASSIDLFYRTGSSYNEQFF,TGTGCCAGTAGTATCGACCTTTTTTATCGGACAGGCAGCTCCTACAATGAGCAGTTCTTC
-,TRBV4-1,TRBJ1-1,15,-,CASSFRLGKIAEAFF,TGCGCCAGCAGCTTTAGGTTGGGTAAGATCGCTGAAGCTTTCTTT
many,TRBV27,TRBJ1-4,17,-,CASSLVGRGETNEKLFF,TGTGCCAGCAGTTTGGTGGGAAGGGGCGAGACTAATGAAAAACTGTTTTTT
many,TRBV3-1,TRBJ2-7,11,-,CASSRLDEQYF,TGTGCCAGCAGCCGACTGGACGAGCAGTACTTC
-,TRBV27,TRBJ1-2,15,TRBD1,CASRTFDRGLYGYTF,TGTGCCAGCAGAACCTTCGACAGGGGCCTTTATGGCTACACCTTC
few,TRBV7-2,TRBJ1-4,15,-,CASSFSEWGGEKLFF,TGTGCCAGCAGCTTTTCTGAGTGGGGAGGGGAAAAACTGTTTTTT
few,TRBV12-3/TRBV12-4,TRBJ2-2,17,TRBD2,CASSETGAGGPAGELFF,TGTGCCAGCAGTGAAACCGGGGCGGGAGGGCCAGCCGGGGAGCTGTTTTTT
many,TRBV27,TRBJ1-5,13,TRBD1,CASWTGFGQPQHF,TGTGCCAGCTGGACAGGGTTTGGGCAGCCCCAGCATTTT
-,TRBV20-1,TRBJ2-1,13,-,CSAARVGYNEQFF,TGCAGTGCTGCCAGGGTTGGCTACAATGAGCAGTTCTTC
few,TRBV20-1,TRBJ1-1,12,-,CSASSAGAEAFF,TGCAGTGCTTCTTCCGCCGGGGCTGAAGCTTTCTTT
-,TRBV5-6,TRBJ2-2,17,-,CASSRLSTGPNTGELFF,TGTGCCAGCAGCCGTCTATCGACAGGACCAAACACCGGGGAGCTGTTTTTT
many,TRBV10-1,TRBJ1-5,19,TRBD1,CASTGVPGQGVVGNQPQHF,TGCGCCAGCACCGGAGTTCCGGGACAGGGGGTCGTTGGCAATCAGCCCCAGCATTTT
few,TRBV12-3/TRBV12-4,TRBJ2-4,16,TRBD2,CASSPGTSGRGDIQYF,TGTGCCAGCAGCCCCGGGACTAGCGGGAGAGGTGACATTCAGTACTTC
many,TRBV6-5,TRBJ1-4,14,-,CASSYIGGNEKLFF,TGTGCCAGCAGTTACATAGGGGGGAATGAAAAACTGTTTTTT
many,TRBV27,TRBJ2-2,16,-,CASSLFGQGGTGELFF,TGTGCCAGCAGTTTATTCGGTCAGGGGGGCACCGGGGAGCTGTTTTTT
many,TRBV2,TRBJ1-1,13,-,CASNRNLNTEAFF,TGTGCCAGCAATAGAAACTTGAACACTGAAGCTTTCTTT
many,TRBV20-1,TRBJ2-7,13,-,CSASFPDAYEQYF,TGCAGTGCTAGCTTTCCCGACGCCTACGAGCAGTACTTC
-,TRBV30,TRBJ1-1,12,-,CAWSVRHFEAFF,TGTGCCTGGAGTGTCCGCCACTTTGAAGCTTTCTTT
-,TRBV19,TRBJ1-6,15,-,CASSNARQSNSPLHF,TGTGCCAGTAGTAATGCGAGACAGAGTAATTCACCCCTCCACTTT
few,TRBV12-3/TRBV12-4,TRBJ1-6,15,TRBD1,CASSRTGGAGSPLHF,TGTGCCAGCAGCCGGACAGGGGGCGCGGGTTCACCCCTCCACTTT
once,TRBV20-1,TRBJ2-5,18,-,CSASEGGLIGVSRETQYF,TGCAGTGCTAGTGAGGGAGGCCTTATAGGGGTCAGTCGAGAGACCCAGTACTTC
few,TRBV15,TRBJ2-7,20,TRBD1,CATSRARAVRKTGGQDEQYF,TGTGCCACCAGCAGAGCGAGAGCGGTTAGGAAAACAGGGGGCCAAGACGAGCAGTACTTC
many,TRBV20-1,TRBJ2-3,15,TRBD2,CSARPWTSTGDTQYF,TGCAGTGCTAGACCCTGGACTAGCACGGGGGATACGCAGTATTTT